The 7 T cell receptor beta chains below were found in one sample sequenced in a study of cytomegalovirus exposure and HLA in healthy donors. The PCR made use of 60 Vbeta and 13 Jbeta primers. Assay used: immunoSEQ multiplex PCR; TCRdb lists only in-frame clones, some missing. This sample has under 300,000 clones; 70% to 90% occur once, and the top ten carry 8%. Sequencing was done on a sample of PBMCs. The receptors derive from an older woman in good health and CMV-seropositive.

The CDR3 nucleotides are TGTGCCAGCACTTCGGGGACTGGAAACACCATATATTTT. Its translation: CASTSGTGNTIYF. The genes are TRBV9 and TRBJ1-3; D is unclear. CDR1 SGDLS and CDR2 YYNGEE come from the germline V gene. The CDR3 is 13 amino acids. V was shortened by 6 bases and J by 2 bases, with 9 bases between the two germline ends.

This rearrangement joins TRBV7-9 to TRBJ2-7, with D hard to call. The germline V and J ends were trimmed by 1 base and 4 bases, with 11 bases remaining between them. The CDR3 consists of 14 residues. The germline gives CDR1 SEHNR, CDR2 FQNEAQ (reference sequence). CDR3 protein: CASSLVLPPYEQYF. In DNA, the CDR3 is TGTGCCAGCAGCTTAGTGCTACCGCCTTACGAGCAGTACTTC.

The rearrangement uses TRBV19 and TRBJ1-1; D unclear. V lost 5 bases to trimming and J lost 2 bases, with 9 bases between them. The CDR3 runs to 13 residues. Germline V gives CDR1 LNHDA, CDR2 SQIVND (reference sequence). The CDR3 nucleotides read TGTGCCAGTAGTCTCACAGCTAACACTGAAGCTTTCTTT. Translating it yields CASSLTANTEAFF.

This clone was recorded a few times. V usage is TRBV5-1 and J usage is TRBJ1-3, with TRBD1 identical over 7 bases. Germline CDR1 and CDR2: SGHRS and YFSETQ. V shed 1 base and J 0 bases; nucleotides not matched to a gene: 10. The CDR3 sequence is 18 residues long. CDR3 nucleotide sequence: TGCGCCAGCAGCTTGCGGCGGTTCGACAGGGTCTCTGGAAACACCATATATTTT. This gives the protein CASSLRRFDRVSGNTIYF.

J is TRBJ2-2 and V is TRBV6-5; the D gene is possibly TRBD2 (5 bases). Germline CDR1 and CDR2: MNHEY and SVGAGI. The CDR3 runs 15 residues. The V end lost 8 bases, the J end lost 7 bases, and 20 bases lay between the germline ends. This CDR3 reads CASGGSILRLGELFF. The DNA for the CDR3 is TGTGCCAGCGGAGGCTCTATCTTGAGGCTCGGGGAGCTGTTTTTT.

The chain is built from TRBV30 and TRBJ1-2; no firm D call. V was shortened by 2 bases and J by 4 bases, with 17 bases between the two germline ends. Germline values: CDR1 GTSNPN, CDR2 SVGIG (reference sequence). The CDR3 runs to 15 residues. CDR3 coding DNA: TGTGCCTGGAGTCGTTCGGGTCAGGACTTCTATGGCTACACCTTC. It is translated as CAWSRSGQDFYGYTF.

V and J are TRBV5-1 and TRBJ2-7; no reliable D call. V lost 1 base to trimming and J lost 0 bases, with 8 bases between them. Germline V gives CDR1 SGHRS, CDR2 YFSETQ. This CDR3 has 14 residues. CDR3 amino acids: CASSLTVNSYEQYF. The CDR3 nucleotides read TGCGCCAGCAGCTTGACAGTTAACTCCTACGAGCAGTACTTC. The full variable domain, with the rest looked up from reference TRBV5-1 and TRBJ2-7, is KAGVTQTPRYLIKTRGQQVTLSCSPISGHRSVSWYQQTPGQGLQFLFEYFSETQRNKGNFPGRFSGRQFSNSRSEMNVSTLELGDSALYLCASSLTVNSYEQYFGPGTRLTVT.